This TCR beta chain was observed in a study of blood T cell repertoires in COVID-19. This clone was counted ten times or more. The table came from immunoSEQ multiplex PCR; TCRdb's copy has only in-frame clones and leaves some out. The sample holds some 300,000 clones, under 90% seen once. CDR1 MDHEN and CDR2 SYDVKM come from the germline V gene. V was clipped by 5 bases and J by 8 bases, with 15 bases between them. The CDR3 covers 13 residues. Source material: PBMCs or T cells enriched from blood (not recorded which). The V and J genes are TRBV28 and TRBJ1-1, with D tentatively TRBD1 (6 bases). This sequence was found in a woman aged 50 to 60 who had been exposed to COVID-19. The DNA of the CDR3 is TGTGCCAGCAGTCGGAGCCCTACAGGGGAAGCTTTCTTT. The encoded protein is CASSRSPTGEAFF.